This T cell receptor (beta chain) was recorded in a study of identical twins. General study findings and limits: Out-of-frame alpha sequences that twins shared showed excess low generation probability. Analyses based on zero insertions could be partly confounded by invariant MAIT and iNKT cells.

TCRdb called the 5' RACE reads again in MiXCR, with one record for every CDR3 protein. The sample includes more than 1.5 million distinct CDR3 sequences, 32% of them seen just once. The length of the CDR3 is 13 residues. V dropped 3 bases and J dropped 10 bases, with 13 bases sitting between them. CDR1 and CDR2 from the germline V gene are MNHNY and SVGAGI (reference sequence). Note on this clonotype: Antigen unknown.

Sequences were obtained from cord blood. This chain links TRBV6-6 with TRBJ2-1; tentative D call: TRBD1 (5 bases). The clonotype was recovered from a newborn girl in good health. The CDR3 sequence: CASSYQGSQEQFF. The CDR3 DNA sequence: TGTGCCAGCAGTTATCAGGGAAGTCAAGAGCAGTTCTTC.